Listed below are T cell receptor beta chains from one sample, sequenced in a study of T cells in Graves' hyperthyroidism and ophthalmopathy. TCRdb re-called the multiplex PCR reads with MiXCR, one entry per CDR3 protein. The sample lists about 180,000 distinct CDR3 sequences, 15% to 20% seen once, with roughly 30% in the top ten. The sequenced sample was blood. The receptors were sampled from a woman aged 45-60 years with Graves' hyperthyroidism. CDR3s include the opening cysteine and the closing phenylalanine or tryptophan. The order of the fields is V gene, J gene, CDR3 protein.

TRBV2	TRBJ2-1	CAGTPLGTKQFF
TRBV7-3	TRBJ2-1	CASSSSGGLYNEQFF
TRBV6-2/TRBV6-3	TRBJ1-1	CASSLGTVEAFF
TRBV4-1	TRBJ2-7	CASSQDRTGVPYEQYF
TRBV7-9	TRBJ1-2	CASSPFSGGLVYGYTF
TRBV6-2/TRBV6-3	TRBJ1-1	CASSLVVGQVNTEAFF
TRBV7-9	TRBJ1-2	CASSWGTGDGYTF
TRBV6-1	TRBJ2-5	CASRIGGVQETQYF
TRBV7-3	TRBJ1-6	CASSQGGSSPLHF
TRBV6-2/TRBV6-3	TRBJ1-1	CASGTEGGWNTGAFF
TRBV5-6	TRBJ1-2	CASSFGDSPSYTF
TRBV7-9	TRBJ2-7	CASSRNPSARVSYEQYF
TRBV7-9	TRBJ1-4	CASSDTDRYNEKLFF
TRBV4-2	TRBJ1-2	CASSQEREGANYGYTF
TRBV25-1	TRBJ1-1	CASSAQNTEAFF
TRBV2	TRBJ2-1	CASSVSGGGHNEQFF
TRBV4-3	TRBJ1-1	CASSQDWGNTEAFF
TRBV6-1	TRBJ1-5	CASNPGGISNQPQHF
TRBV10-3	TRBJ1-5	CAISDPVRTANQPQHF
TRBV2	TRBJ1-1	CASRLTGLRNTEAFF
TRBV7-9	TRBJ2-1	CASSLAGGMNEQFF
TRBV7-9	TRBJ1-1	CASSLTGARSTEAFF
TRBV15	TRBJ2-2	CATSRWSPQGAGIGELFF
TRBV5-1	TRBJ1-2	CASSLEQGGDYGYTF
TRBV7-9	TRBJ1-3	CASSLLQGDTIYF
TRBV27	TRBJ2-1	CASTWTGGNEQFF
TRBV28	TRBJ1-1	CASSLRGTANTEAFF
TRBV7-3	TRBJ2-1	CASSFHVGASGRANEQFF
TRBV6-1	TRBJ1-2	CAGERPNYGYTF
TRBV27	TRBJ2-2	CASSLQGALHGELFF
TRBV7-9	TRBJ2-1	CASSADRGNEQFF
TRBV9	TRBJ2-5	CASSASQGYHGETQYF
TRBV6-1	TRBJ2-3	CASSEFSLAGRTGSAGDTQYF
TRBV5-4	TRBJ1-1	CASSLGLTNTEAFF
TRBV9	TRBJ2-7	CASSARQGKQYF
TRBV7-9	TRBJ1-2	CASSVTSGYGYTF
TRBV7-2	TRBJ2-5	CASSSRTGQETQYF
TRBV20-1	TRBJ2-3	CSATPRDQYDTQYF
TRBV6-1	TRBJ2-1	CASSHRPGGGGNEQFF
TRBV5-6	TRBJ2-3	CASSFDPRLAADTQYF
TRBV5-1	TRBJ2-5	CASSPEPNLRESQYF
TRBV7-9	TRBJ2-7	CASCGGPVYEQYF
TRBV20-1	TRBJ1-1	CSALSGKNTEAFF
TRBV7-8	TRBJ1-1	CASSLGRTALAEAFF
TRBV18	TRBJ1-6	CASSSRDRDWATPLHF
TRBV24-1	TRBJ2-5	CATSDLQDTETQYF
TRBV9	TRBJ1-3	CASSVSGREDTIYF
TRBV5-8	TRBJ2-5	CASSRGAPAWETQYF
TRBV6-2/TRBV6-3	TRBJ2-2	CASSSPLAGELFF
TRBV20-1	TRBJ1-3	CSARTTGSGNTIYF
TRBV6-1	TRBJ2-7	CASSYQVRNYEQYF
TRBV2	TRBJ2-3	CASRPNAGGAGDTQYF
TRBV6-2/TRBV6-3	TRBJ1-5	CASSSGQGHQPQHF
TRBV25-1	TRBJ1-1	CASGQGGDTEAFF
TRBV2	TRBJ1-5	CASSPGQGKHQPQHF